The source of this T cell receptor beta chain is a study of blood T cell repertoires in COVID-19. Study at large: The samples span acute and convalescent COVID-19 from the United States, Italy and Spain.

The germline V gene has CDR1 SEHNR and CDR2 FQNEAQ (reference sequence). CDR3 length: 13 residues. Trimming pared 6 bases from V and 6 bases from J, leaving 11 bases between. In the authors' workflow: By means of reference gene primer amplification, nucleated cell counts were estimated. Measured with immunoSEQ multiplex PCR; TCRdb has only the in-frame clones, and not every one. V and J calls and clone size come straight from that table; D and trimming were deduced from the DNA. This sample carries about 320,000 clones, about 92% of them seen once, and the ten largest clones take around 2.7%. Clinical history as reported by participants underpinned cohort assignment. Either two negative PCRs, clearance, or symptom resolution qualified Cohort 3 donors as recovered.

The TCR was taken from a man between 60 and 75 years old who had recovered from COVID-19. The sequenced material came from PBMCs or T cells enriched from blood (not recorded which). V usage is TRBV7-9 and J usage is TRBJ2-2; D not resolved. CDR3 residues: CASRYLRAGELFF. In nucleotides, the CDR3 is TGTGCCAGCAGGTACCTTCGAGCCGGGGAGCTGTTTTTT.